This T cell receptor (beta chain) emerged from a study of neurological immune-mediated disorders. CDR1 and CDR2 from the germline V gene are SEHNR and FQNEAQ (reference sequence). V lost 1 base to trimming and J lost 1 base, with 13 bases between them. The CDR3 loop spans 16 amino acids. At least ten counts were recorded for this clonotype. TCRdb redid the calling of the 5' RACE reads with MiXCR, one entry per CDR3 protein. The table has about 37,000 distinct CDR3 sequences, roughly 12% seen once. Sequencing used CD4+ T cells from blood. The sequence was obtained from a woman aged 25 to 39 with HTLV-1-associated myelopathy (HAM/TSP). The chain uses TRBV7-9 and TRBJ1-1; possible D gene TRBD1, 6 bases. CDR3 sequence: CASSLVAGAGNTEAFF. The CDR3, as DNA: TGTGCCAGCAGCTTAGTTGCGGGGGCCGGGAACACTGAAGCTTTCTTT.